Here is one T cell receptor (beta chain) with its context. No cognate antigen has been identified for it. Base quality data are lacking; no much larger clone is found one base away. The data were taken from a study of blood T cell repertoires in COVID-19 (dated by TCRdb to between 2020 and 2021). General notes on the study: The collaborator samples originated in the United States, Italy and Spain and spanned the acute and convalescent phases of COVID-19. The prospective study material was composed of cDNA or gDNA derived from T cells, B-cell-depleted T cells, or PBMCs. Subjects who had been exposed to COVID-19, were actively infected with it, or had recovered from it provided the deeply sampled blood TCRbeta repertoires that made up the dataset. The repertoires were made available in a free public database intended to serve as a resource for research on the immune response to SARS-CoV-2. The samples were drawn from the first 160 participants of the ongoing ImmuneRACE study and from over 950 subjects provided by 6 global collaborators. Sample metadata almost always included a de-identified subject ID, COVID-19 status, age in years and sex. Where HLA class I and class II types were available, the types were taken from metadata supplied by the sample provider, not from assay-based typing.

The collaborating institutions used their own protocols to collect whole blood in K2EDTA tubes. Collaborator samples were shipped for TCRbeta analysis as frozen whole blood, isolated PBMCs, or DNA extracted from either sample type. The immunoSEQ Assay, a bias-controlled multiplex PCR, was used to amplify TCRbeta CDR3 regions from genomic DNA. On the authors' methods: The number of nucleated cells in each sample was estimated by amplification of reference gene primers within the assay. To quantify the absolute abundance of each unique TCRbeta CDR3 rearrangement, sequence reads were collapsed and filtered. For each sample, productive Simpson clonality was calculated as the square root of Simpson's diversity index over productive rearrangements. Sourced from immuneACCESS, this table was stored by TCRdb with only in-frame sequences that have V and J called. A share of the clones is absent; for the studies checked, an unresolved V gene accounts for under half, and the remainder has no known explanation. V, J and clone size are those of that table, while D and trimming were read from the DNA. This sample lists 250,000 or so clones; 83% were detected once. The biggest ten clones account for around 5.2% of the sample.

CDR1 LNHDA and CDR2 SQIVND are derived from the germline V gene (reference sequence). The CDR3 sequence holds 14 residues, the cysteine and phenylalanine included. CDR3 DNA is the only sequence kept; it has 42 bases, read in frame from the first base. The V end loses 3 bases and the J end loses 5 bases, and a stretch of 13 bases separates them. Study-level results and caveats: How much clinical and demographic metadata was included differed by source and by participant, and the metadata was provided uncurated.

This sequence uses TRBV19 and TRBJ2-5; the D gene cannot be resolved reliably. The sequenced sample consisted of peripheral blood. The TCR sequence derives from a human donor in a cohort sampled during active COVID-19. At the DNA level, the sequence is TGTGCCAGTAGTATGGGCCCCCCCACGGAGACCCAGTACTTC. It is translated as CASSMGPPTETQYF.